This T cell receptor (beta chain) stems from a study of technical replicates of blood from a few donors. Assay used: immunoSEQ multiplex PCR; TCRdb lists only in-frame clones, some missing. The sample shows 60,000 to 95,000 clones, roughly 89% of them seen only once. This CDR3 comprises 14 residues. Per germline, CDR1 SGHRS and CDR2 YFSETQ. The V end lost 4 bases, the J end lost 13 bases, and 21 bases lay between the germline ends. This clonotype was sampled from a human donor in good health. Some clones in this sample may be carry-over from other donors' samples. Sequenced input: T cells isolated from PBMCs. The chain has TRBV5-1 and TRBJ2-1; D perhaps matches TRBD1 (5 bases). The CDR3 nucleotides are TGCGCCAGCAGCGGAGATAGGGGCGTAGGGCCCCAGTTCTTC. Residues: CASSGDRGVGPQFF.